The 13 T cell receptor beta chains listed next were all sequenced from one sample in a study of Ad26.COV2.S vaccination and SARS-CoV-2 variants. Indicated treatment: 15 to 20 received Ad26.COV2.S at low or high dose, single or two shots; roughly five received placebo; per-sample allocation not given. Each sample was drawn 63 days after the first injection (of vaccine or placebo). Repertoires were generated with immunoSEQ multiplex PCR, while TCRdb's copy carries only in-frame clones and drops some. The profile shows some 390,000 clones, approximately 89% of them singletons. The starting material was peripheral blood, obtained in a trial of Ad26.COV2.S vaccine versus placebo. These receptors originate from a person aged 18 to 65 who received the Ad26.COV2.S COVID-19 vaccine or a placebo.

The CDR3 sequence: CASSFRADTQYF. For the CDR3, the DNA is TGTGCCAGCAGCTTCCGGGCAGATACGCAGTATTTT. The genes are TRBV5-5 and TRBJ2-3; D not resolved. This CDR3 has 12 residues. Deletions cut 2 bases from V and 4 bases from J, with 5 bases between. The germline gives CDR1 SGHKS, CDR2 YYEKEE (reference sequence).

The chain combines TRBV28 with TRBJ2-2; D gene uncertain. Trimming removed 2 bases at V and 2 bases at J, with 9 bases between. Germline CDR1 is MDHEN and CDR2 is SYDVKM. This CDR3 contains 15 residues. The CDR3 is CASSLNPSNTGELFF. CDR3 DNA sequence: TGTGCCAGCAGTTTAAACCCTTCTAACACCGGGGAGCTGTTTTTT.

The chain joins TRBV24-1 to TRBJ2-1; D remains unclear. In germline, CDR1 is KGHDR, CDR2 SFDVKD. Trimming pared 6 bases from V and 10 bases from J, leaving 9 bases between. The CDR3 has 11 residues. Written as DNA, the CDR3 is TGTGCCACCAGTACGACAAGGGAGCAGTTCTTC. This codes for CATSTTREQFF.

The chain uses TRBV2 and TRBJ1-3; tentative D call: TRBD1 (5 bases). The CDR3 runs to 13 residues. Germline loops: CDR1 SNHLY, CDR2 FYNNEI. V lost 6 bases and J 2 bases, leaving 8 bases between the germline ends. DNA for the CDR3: TGTGCCAGCAGGCAGGGAGCTGGAAACACCATATATTTT. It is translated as CASRQGAGNTIYF.

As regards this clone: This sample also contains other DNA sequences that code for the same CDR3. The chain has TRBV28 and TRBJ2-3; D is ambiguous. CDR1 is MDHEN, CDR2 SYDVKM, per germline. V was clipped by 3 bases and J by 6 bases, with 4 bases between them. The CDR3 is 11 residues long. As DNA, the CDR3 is TGTGCCAGCAGTTTTCGGGATACGCAGTATTTT. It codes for CASSFRDTQYF.

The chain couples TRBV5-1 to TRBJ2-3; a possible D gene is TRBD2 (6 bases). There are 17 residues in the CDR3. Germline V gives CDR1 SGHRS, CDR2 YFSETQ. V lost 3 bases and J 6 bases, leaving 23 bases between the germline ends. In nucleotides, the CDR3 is TGCGCCAGCAGCTCCACCTCGGGAGCTCTTGGTTGGGATACGCAGTATTTT. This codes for CASSSTSGALGWDTQYF. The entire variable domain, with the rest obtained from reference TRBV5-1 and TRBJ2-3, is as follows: KAGVTQTPRYLIKTRGQQVTLSCSPISGHRSVSWYQQTPGQGLQFLFEYFSETQRNKGNFPGRFSGRQFSNSRSEMNVSTLELGDSALYLCASSSTSGALGWDTQYFGPGTRLTVL.

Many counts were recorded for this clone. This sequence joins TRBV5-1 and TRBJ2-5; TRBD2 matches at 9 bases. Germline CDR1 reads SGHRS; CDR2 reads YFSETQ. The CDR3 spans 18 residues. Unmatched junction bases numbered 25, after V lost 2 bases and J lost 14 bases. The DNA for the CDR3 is TGCGCCAGCAGCTTTGGGAGTATTTTTGTAGCGGGAGTCGGCCCCTTCTACTTC. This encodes CASSFGSIFVAGVGPFYF.

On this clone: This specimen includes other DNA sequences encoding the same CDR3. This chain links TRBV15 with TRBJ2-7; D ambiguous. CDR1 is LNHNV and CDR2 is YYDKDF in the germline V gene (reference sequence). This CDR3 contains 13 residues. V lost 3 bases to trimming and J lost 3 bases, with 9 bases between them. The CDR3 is CATSRGSDYEQYF. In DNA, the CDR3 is TGTGCCACCAGCAGGGGCAGCGACTACGAGCAGTACTTC. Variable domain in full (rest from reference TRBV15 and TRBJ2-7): DAMVIQNPRYQVTQFGKPVTLSCSQTLNHNVMYWYQQKSSQAPKLLFHYYDKDFNNEADTPDNFQSRRPNTSFCFLDIRSPGLGDTAMYLCATSRGSDYEQYFGPGTRLTVT.

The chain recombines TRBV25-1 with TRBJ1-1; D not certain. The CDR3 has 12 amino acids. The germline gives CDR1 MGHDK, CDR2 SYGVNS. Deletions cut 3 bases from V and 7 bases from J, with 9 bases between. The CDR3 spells CASSEWASEAFF. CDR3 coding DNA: TGTGCCAGCAGTGAGTGGGCCAGTGAAGCTTTCTTT.

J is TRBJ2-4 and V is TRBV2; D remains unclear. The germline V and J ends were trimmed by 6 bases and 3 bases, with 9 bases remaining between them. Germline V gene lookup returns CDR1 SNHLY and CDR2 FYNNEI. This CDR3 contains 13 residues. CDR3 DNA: TGTGCCAGCAGCTCCCCGGACAAAAACATTCAGTACTTC. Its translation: CASSSPDKNIQYF.

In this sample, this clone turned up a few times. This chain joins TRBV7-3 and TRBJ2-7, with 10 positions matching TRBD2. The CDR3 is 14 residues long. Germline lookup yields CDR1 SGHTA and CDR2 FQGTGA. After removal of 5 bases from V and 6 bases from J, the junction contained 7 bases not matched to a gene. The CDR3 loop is CASSPGGLASEQYF. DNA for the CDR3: TGTGCCAGCAGCCCAGGGGGACTAGCGAGCGAGCAGTACTTC.

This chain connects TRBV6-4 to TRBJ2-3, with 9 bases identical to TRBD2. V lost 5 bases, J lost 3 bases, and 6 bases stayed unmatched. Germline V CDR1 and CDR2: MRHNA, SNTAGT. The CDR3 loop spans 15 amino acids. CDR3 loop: CASSSGTSITDTQYF. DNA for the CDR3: TGTGCCAGCAGTTCCGGGACTAGCATAACAGATACGCAGTATTTT.

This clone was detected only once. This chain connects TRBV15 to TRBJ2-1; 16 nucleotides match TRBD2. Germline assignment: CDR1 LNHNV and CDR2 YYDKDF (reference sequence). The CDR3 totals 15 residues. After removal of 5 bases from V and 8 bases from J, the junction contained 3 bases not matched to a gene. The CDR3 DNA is TGTGCCACCAGCGAGGGACTAGCGGGAGGGTATGAGCAGTTCTTC. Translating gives CATSEGLAGGYEQFF.